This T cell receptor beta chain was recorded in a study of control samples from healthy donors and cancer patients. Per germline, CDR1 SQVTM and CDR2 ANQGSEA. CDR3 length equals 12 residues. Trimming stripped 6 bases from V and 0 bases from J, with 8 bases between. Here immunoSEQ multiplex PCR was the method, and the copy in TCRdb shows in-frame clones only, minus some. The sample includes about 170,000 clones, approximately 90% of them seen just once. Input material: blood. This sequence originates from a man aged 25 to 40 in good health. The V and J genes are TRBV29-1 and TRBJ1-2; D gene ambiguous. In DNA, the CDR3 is TGCAGCGTACCACGAGCTAACTATGGCTACACCTTC. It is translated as CSVPRANYGYTF.